The clone carrying this TCR beta chain was counted between two and nine times. Its specificity is not known. The sample belongs to a study of CD8+CD57+ T cells in acquired aplastic anemia. As for the study in general: The study obtained an average of around 3.4 ug of DNA from sorted CD4+ and CD8+ cells.

Findings of the study overall: A set of twenty-nine CD8+ CDR3 sequences was shared between patients and controls, and these sequences appeared highly expressed in patients.

Both TCR beta VDJ combination and CDR3 sequence profiling were carried out. Genomic DNA was the template for this profiling. TCRdb re-called the reads with MiXCR, one entry per CDR3 protein. The sample has about 250,000 distinct CDR3 sequences; around 43% are singletons. The CDR3 runs to 15 residues. V was cut by 3 bases and J by 3 bases, with 15 bases left in between. CDR1 is WNHNN and CDR2 is SYGVQD in the germline V gene (reference sequence). Only patients with CD8+CD57+ cell expansion on flow cytometry were chosen for sequencing. No therapy had been given to the patients at the time of blood sampling.

The receptor was isolated from a human donor with aplastic anemia. What was sequenced was sorted CD4+, CD8+, or CD8+CD57+ T cells (not recorded which) from PBMCs. This rearrangement joins TRBV10-1 to TRBJ2-7, with a tentative D call TRBD2 (5 bases). The CDR3 is CASSDGGPSLYEQYF. The CDR3, as DNA: TGCGCCAGCAGTGATGGCGGGCCGAGCCTCTACGAGCAGTACTTC.